The sequence of this T cell receptor (beta chain) was determined in a study of T cells in Graves' hyperthyroidism and ophthalmopathy. TCR beta CDR3 regions were amplified from RNA transcripts. The HTBI set primed first-round TCR CDR3 RT-PCR. MiXCR was run by TCRdb on the multiplex PCR reads, yielding one entry per CDR3 protein. The sample yields about 560,000 distinct CDR3 sequences, about a sixth seen once. Source material: blood. The TCR comes from a woman between 18 and 29 years old with Graves' hyperthyroidism.

This CDR3 reads CASSQTDGFPYEQYF. Here the CDR3 DNA reads TGCGCCAGCAGCCAGACCGACGGTTTTCCCTACGAGCAGTACTTC. The rearrangement uses TRBV4-1 and TRBJ2-7; D is unclear. Trimming took off 3 bases at V and 2 bases at J, with 14 bases between the two ends. This CDR3 comprises 15 residues. From germline, CDR1 is MGHRA and CDR2 YSYEKL.